Below are 18 T cell receptor beta chains sequenced from a single sample in a study of monozygotic twins with inflammatory bowel disease. From its re-call of the 5' RACE reads, TCRdb lists each CDR3 protein once, without DNA. Its clone listing holds around 410,000 distinct CDR3 sequences. Sequenced: blood. All receptors derive from a human donor with ulcerative colitis or Crohn's disease, or a healthy co-twin of an affected twin (not recorded which).

The chain employs TRBV5-1 and TRBJ1-1; checking the TCRdb D call of TRBD1 is not possible without DNA. Looked up from germline, CDR1 is SGHRS and CDR2 is YFSETQ. CDR3 length: 13 amino acids. The CDR3 spells CASSLDRAAEAFF.

The chain uses TRBV6-1 and TRBJ2-1; TCRdb proposes TRBD2, but this gene call is untestable without DNA. The germline gives CDR1 MNHNS, CDR2 SASEGT. The CDR3 has 16 amino acids. The CDR3 loop reads CASSGTSGRSGNEQFF.

The chain couples TRBV20-1 to TRBJ2-4. CDR3 length: 15 residues. CDR1 and CDR2 (germline): DFQATT, SNEGSKA (reference sequence). The CDR3 loop is CSARGLRLRENIQYF.

The rearrangement joins TRBV15 to TRBJ2-7; with no DNA, the TCRdb D assignment of TRBD2 cannot be verified. The CDR3 is 15 amino acids. CDR1 is LNHNV, CDR2 YYDKDF, per germline (reference sequence). The CDR3 loop reads CATSYKRQAVHEQYF. Looking up the rest from reference TRBV15 and TRBJ2-7 gives the full variable domain: DAMVIQNPRYQVTQFGKPVTLSCSQTLNHNVMYWYQQKSSQAPKLLFHYYDKDFNNEADTPDNFQSRRPNTSFCFLDIRSPGLGDTAMYLCATSYKRQAVHEQYFGPGTRLTVT.

The chain joins TRBV7-2 to TRBJ1-1; TCRdb calls TRBD1, which cannot be checked without DNA. The CDR3 runs 15 residues. CDR1 is SGHTA, CDR2 FQGNSA, per germline. The chain's CDR3 is CASSYPRGTATEAFF. Full variable domain (rest looked up from reference TRBV7-2 and TRBJ1-1): GAGVSQSPSNKVTEKGKDVELRCDPISGHTALYWYRQSLGQGLEFLIYFQGNSAPDKSGLPSDRFSAERTGGSVSTLTIQRTQQEDSAVYLCASSYPRGTATEAFFGQGTRLTVV.

The rearrangement links TRBV2 to TRBJ2-3; TCRdb's D call, TRBD2, is unchecked because there is no DNA. The germline V gene encodes CDR1 SNHLY and CDR2 FYNNEI. The CDR3 is 17 residues long. The CDR3 sequence is CASSLLPGGRGADTQYF.

The V and J genes are TRBV5-1 and TRBJ2-5; there is no DNA to check the TCRdb D call of TRBD2. Germline values: CDR1 SGHRS, CDR2 YFSETQ. The CDR3 has 20 amino acids. This CDR3 is CASSPGLKTSGGTHQETQYF.

CDR3: CAISGMHGATDTQYF. The V gene is TRBV10-3, the J gene TRBJ2-3; TCRdb gives TRBD1 as the D gene, but with no DNA this cannot be confirmed. CDR1 and CDR2 (germline): ENHRY, SYGVKD. The CDR3 spans 15 residues.

The V and J genes are TRBV10-3 and TRBJ2-7; TCRdb proposes TRBD2, but this gene call is untestable without DNA. Germline CDR1 is ENHRY and CDR2 is SYGVKD. The CDR3 covers 16 residues. The CDR3 here is CAISDYSGRAGDEQYF.

This chain connects TRBV4-3 to TRBJ1-4. The CDR3 runs 16 residues. The V gene's germline CDR1 is LGHNA and CDR2 YSLEER. This CDR3 is CASSQAQIATNEKLFF.

This chain joins TRBV19 and TRBJ2-7; the D call of TRBD2 rests on TCRdb alone, since no DNA is present to check it. Per the germline V gene, CDR1 is LNHDA and CDR2 is SQIVND (reference sequence). The CDR3 totals 16 residues. This CDR3 is CASSIPSGGTFGEQYF.

The chain is built from TRBV20-1 and TRBJ2-1; the D call of TRBD2 rests on TCRdb alone, since no DNA is present to check it. The CDR3 loop spans 11 amino acids. The germline V gene has CDR1 DFQATT and CDR2 SNEGSKA (reference sequence). Here the CDR3 reads CSARRGYEQFF.

This chain connects TRBV2 to TRBJ1-1; TCRdb proposes TRBD1, but this gene call is untestable without DNA. Germline CDR1 and CDR2: SNHLY and FYNNEI. There are 14 residues in the CDR3. The CDR3 protein is CARKPDRGNTEAFF.

CDR3 sequence: CASSITRATGELFF. The chain employs TRBV19 and TRBJ2-2; the TRBD1 assignment by TCRdb is unverifiable without DNA. Germline assignment: CDR1 LNHDA and CDR2 SQIVND (reference sequence). The CDR3 length is 14 residues. The full variable domain, completed using reference TRBV19 and TRBJ2-2, is DGGITQSPKYLFRKEGQNVTLSCEQNLNHDAMYWYRQDPGQGLRLIYYSQIVNDFQKGDIAEGYSVSREKKESFPLTVTSAQKNPTAFYLCASSITRATGELFFGEGSRLTVL.

The chain is built from TRBV29-1 and TRBJ1-2. Germline loops: CDR1 SQVTM, CDR2 ANQGSEA. The CDR3 loop spans 16 amino acids. This chain's CDR3 is CSVAGSTAKYGYGYTF.

The V and J genes are TRBV7-6 and TRBJ2-7; TCRdb's D call, TRBD1, is unchecked because there is no DNA. The CDR3 spans 13 residues. CDR1 is SGHVS, CDR2 FNYEAQ, per germline. CDR3: CASSFDRGNEQYF.

The chain combines TRBV6-5 with TRBJ2-7. Germline V CDR1 and CDR2: MNHEY, SVGAGI. This CDR3 is 11 amino acids long. The CDR3 protein is CASRGPYEQYF.

The rearrangement uses TRBV20-1 and TRBJ2-1; TCRdb's D call of TRBD1 is untestable without DNA. The CDR3 extends over 12 amino acids. The germline V gene encodes CDR1 DFQATT and CDR2 SNEGSKA (reference sequence). CDR3 amino acids: CSALTQGDEQFF.